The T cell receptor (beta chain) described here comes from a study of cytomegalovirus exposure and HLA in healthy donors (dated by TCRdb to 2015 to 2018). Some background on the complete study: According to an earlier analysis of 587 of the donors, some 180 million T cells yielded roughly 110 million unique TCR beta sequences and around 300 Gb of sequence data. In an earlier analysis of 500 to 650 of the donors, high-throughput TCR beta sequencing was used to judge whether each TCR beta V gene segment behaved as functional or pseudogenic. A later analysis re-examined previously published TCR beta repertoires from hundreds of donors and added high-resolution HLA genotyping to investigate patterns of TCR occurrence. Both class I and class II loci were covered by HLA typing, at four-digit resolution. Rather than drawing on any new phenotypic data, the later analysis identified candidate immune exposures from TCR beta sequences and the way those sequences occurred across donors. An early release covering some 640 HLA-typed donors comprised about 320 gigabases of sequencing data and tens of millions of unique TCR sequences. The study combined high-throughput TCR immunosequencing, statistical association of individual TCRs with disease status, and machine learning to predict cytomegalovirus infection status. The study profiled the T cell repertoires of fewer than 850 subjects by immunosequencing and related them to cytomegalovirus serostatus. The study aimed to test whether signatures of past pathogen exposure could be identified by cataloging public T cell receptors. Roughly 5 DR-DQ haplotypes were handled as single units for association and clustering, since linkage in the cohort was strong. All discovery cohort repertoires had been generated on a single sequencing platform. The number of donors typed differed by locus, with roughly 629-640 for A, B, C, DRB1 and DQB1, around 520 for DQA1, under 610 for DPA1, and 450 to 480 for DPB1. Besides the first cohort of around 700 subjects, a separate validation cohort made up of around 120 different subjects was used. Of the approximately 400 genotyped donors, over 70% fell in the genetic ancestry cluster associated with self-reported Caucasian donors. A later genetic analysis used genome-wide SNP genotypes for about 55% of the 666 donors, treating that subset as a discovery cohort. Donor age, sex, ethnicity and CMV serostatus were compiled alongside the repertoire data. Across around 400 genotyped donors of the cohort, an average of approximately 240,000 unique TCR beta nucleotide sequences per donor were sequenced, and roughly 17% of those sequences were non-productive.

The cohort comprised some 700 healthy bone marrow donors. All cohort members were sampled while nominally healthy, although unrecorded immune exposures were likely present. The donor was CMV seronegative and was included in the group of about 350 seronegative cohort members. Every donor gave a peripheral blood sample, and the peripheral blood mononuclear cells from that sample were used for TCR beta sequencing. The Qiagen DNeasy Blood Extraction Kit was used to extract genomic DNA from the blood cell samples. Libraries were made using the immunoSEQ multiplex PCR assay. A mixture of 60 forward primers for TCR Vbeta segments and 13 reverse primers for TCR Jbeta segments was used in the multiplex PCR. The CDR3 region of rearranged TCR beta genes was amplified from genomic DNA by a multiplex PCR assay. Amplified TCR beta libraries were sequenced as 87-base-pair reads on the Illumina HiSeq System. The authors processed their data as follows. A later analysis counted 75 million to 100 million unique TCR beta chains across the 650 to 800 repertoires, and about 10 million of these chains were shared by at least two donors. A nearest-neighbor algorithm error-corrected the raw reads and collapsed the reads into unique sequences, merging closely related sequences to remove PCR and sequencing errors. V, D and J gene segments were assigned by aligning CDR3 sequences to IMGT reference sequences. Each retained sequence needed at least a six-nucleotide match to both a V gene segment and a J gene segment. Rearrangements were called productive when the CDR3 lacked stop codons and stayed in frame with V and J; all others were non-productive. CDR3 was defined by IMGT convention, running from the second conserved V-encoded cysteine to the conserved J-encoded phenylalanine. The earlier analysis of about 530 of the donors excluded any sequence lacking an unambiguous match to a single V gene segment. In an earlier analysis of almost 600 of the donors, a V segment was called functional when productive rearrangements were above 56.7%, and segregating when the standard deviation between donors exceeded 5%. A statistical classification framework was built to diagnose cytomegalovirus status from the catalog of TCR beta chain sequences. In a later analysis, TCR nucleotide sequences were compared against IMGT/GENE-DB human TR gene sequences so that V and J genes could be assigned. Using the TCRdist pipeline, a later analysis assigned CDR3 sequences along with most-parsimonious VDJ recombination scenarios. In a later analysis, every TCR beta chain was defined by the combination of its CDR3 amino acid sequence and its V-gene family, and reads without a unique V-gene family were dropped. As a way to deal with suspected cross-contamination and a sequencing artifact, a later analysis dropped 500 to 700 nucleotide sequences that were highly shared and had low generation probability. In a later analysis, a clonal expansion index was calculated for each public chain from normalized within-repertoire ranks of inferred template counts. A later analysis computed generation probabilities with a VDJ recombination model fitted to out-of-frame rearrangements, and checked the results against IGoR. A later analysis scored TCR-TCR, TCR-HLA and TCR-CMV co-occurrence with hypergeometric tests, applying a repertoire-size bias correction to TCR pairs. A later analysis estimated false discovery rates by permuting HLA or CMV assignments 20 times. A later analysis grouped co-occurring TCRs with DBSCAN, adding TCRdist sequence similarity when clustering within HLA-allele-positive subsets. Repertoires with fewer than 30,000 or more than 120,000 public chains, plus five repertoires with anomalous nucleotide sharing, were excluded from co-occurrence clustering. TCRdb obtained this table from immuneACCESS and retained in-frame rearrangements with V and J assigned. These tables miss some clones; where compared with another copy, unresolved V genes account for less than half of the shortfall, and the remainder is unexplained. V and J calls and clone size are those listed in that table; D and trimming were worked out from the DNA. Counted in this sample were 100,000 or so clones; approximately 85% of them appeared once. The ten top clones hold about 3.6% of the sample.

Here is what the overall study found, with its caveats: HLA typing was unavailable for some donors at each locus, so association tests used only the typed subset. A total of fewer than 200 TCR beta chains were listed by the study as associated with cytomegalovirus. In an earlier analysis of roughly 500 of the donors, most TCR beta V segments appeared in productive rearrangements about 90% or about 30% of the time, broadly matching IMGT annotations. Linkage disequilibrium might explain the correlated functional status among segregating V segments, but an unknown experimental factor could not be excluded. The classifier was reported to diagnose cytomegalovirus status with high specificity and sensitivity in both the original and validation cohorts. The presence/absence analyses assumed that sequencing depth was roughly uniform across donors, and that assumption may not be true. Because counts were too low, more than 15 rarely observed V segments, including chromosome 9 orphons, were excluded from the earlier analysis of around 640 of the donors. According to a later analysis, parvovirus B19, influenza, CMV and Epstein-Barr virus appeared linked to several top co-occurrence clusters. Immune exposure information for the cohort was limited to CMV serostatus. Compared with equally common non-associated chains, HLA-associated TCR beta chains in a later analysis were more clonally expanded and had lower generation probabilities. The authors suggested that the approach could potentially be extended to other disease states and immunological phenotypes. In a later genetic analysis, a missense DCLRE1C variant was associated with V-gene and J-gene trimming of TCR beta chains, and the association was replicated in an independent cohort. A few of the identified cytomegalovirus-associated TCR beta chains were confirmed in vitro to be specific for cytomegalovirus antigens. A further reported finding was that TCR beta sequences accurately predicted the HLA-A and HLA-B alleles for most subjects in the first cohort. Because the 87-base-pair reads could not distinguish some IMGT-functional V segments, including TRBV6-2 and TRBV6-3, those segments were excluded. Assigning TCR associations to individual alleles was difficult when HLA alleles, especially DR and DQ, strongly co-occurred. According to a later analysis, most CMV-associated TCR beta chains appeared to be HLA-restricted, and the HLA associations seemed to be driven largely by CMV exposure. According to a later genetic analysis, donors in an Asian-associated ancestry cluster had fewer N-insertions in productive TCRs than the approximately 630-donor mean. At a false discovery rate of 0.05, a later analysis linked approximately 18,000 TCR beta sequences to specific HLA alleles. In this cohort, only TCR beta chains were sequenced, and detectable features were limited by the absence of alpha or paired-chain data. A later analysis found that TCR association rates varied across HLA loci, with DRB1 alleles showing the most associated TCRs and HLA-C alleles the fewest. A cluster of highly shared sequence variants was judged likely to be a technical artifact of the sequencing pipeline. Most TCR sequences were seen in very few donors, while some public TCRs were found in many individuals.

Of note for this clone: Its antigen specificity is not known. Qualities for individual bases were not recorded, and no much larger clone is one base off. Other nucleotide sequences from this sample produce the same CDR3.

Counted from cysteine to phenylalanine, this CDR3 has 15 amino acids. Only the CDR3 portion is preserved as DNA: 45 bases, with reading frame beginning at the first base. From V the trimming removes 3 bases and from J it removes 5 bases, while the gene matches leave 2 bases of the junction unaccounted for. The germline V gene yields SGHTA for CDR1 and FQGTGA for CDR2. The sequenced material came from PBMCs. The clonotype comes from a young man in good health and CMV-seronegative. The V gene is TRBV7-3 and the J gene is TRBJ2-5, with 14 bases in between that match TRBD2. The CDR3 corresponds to CASSLGLAGVETQYF. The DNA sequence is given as TGTGCCAGCAGCTTGGGACTAGCGGGGGTTGAGACCCAGTACTTC.